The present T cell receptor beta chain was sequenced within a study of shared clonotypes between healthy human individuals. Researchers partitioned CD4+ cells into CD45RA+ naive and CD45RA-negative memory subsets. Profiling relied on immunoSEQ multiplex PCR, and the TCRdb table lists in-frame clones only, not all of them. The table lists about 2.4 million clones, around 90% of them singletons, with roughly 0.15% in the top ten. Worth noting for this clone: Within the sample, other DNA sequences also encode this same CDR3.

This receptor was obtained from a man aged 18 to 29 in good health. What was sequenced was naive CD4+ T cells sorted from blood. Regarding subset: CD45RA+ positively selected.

In nucleotides, the CDR3 is TGTGCCAGTAGAAACTCTGGAAACACCATATATTTT. This encodes CASRNSGNTIYF. The chain is built from TRBV19 and TRBJ1-3, with no clear D. This CDR3 comprises 12 residues. CDR1 LNHDA and CDR2 SQIVND come from the germline V gene (reference sequence). Trimming pared 6 bases from V and 0 bases from J, leaving 3 bases between.